This is a list of T cell receptor beta chains from one sample in a study of PD-1 blockade in classical Hodgkin lymphoma. The protocol was immunoSEQ multiplex PCR, while the TCRdb copy is restricted to in-frame clones and leaves out a portion. The repertoire holds almost 8,500 clones, with approximately 78% as singletons. The sample here was CD8+ T cells from blood, taken before the fourth cycle of nivolumab. The receptors shown here come from a human donor with classical Hodgkin lymphoma. Each CDR3 is given with its conserved first and last residue. Fields, in order: D gene, J gene, clone size, V gene, CDR3 DNA, CDR3 protein. D genes are given only for firm matches. The size field is filled for only some rows; it gives once, few, many or a size class.

-,TRBJ1-1,once,TRBV5-1,TGCGCCAGCAGCTCCCCGGGACACATGAACACTGAAGCTTTCTTT,CASSSPGHMNTEAFF
-,TRBJ2-7,-,TRBV30,TGTGCCTGGAGTCGGGACAACTCCTACGAGCAGTACTTC,CAWSRDNSYEQYF
TRBD2,TRBJ2-5,-,TRBV7-2,TGTGCCAGCAAGGAGGGTAGCGGGGGACAAGAGACCCAGTACTTC,CASKEGSGGQETQYF
-,TRBJ1-2,-,TRBV11-1,TGTGCCAGCAGCTTAGTTCAGGCAGGGTACTATGGCTACACCTTC,CASSLVQAGYYGYTF
-,TRBJ2-7,-,TRBV5-5,TGTGCCAGCAGCTTGGCCGGGGTTTCCTACGAGCAGTACTTC,CASSLAGVSYEQYF
-,TRBJ1-6,-,TRBV4-1,TGCGCCAGCAGCCAAGACGGGGTCTCACCCCTCCACTTT,CASSQDGVSPLHF
-,TRBJ1-2,-,TRBV9,TGTGCCAGCAGCCCCCAAGGTTGGGGGGCAGAGGATGGCTACACCTTC,CASSPQGWGAEDGYTF
TRBD1,TRBJ1-1,-,TRBV19,TGTGCCACCACAGGGGTTGGCACTGAAGCTTTCTTT,CATTGVGTEAFF
-,TRBJ1-5,-,TRBV5-1,TGCGCCAGCAGCTTGGCGGGGGGTGGCAATCAGCCCCAGCATTTT,CASSLAGGGNQPQHF
-,TRBJ2-7,few,TRBV5-5,TGTGCCAGCAGCCCGGAACCGAGGCACGAGCAGTACTTC,CASSPEPRHEQYF
-,TRBJ2-7,once,TRBV4-1,TGCGCCAGCAGCCAAGATGAGGACGGACTCACCGACCAGTACTTC,CASSQDEDGLTDQYF
-,TRBJ2-7,-,TRBV4-2,TGTGCCAGCAGCCAGGCAGGACCCGGCGAGTCCTACGAGCAGTACTTC,CASSQAGPGESYEQYF
-,TRBJ2-7,-,TRBV6-5,TGTGCCAGCAGTTCCGAGCCCTACCCACCTTCCTACGAGCAGTACTTC,CASSSEPYPPSYEQYF
TRBD1,TRBJ2-7,-,TRBV11-2,TGTGCCAGCAGCTTAGTGCTGGACAGGCCCTACGAGCAGTACTTC,CASSLVLDRPYEQYF
TRBD1,TRBJ2-1,-,TRBV27,TGTGCCAGCAGTCCTTTACAGGGGGTCTACAATGAGCAGTTCTTC,CASSPLQGVYNEQFF